This T cell receptor beta chain was retrieved from a study of blood T cells in healthy people across ages. As for the study in general: Template switching captured about one barcoded beta molecule per two T cells.

This clonotype has just a few counts. The use of a sample-barcoded 5' primer and a J-beta primer mix characterized a second PCR of roughly 7 to 11 cycles. TCRdb itself ran the 5' RACE reads through MiXCR, one entry per CDR3 protein. The data hold over a million distinct CDR3 sequences, with roughly 45% observed a single time. There are 13 residues in the CDR3. CDR1 is MNHNS, CDR2 SASEGT, per germline. Trimming cost V 2 bases and J 6 bases, with 10 bases left between them. The chain employs TRBV6-1 and TRBJ1-2; D call uncertain. The sequence was collected from a young woman in good health. The sequenced material came from blood. DNA of the CDR3: TGTGCCAGCAGTGAATCGGCGGTTAATGGCTACACCTTC. As protein: CASSESAVNGYTF.